The TCR beta chain under discussion was sequenced for a study of early T cells in non-severe SARS-CoV-2 infection. Study-level information: Chains were not paired, and sequencing was done on bulk RNA from unsorted whole blood.

There are many counts of this clonotype. Antigen specificity is unknown. Unique molecular identifiers were affixed to single, distinct cDNA molecules. TCRdb processed the 5' RACE reads anew with MiXCR; each CDR3 protein has one entry. Of tens of thousands of distinct CDR3 sequences listed, roughly 18% are singletons. The CDR3 consists of 14 residues. V lost 5 bases and J 4 bases, leaving 12 bases between the germline ends. Looked up from germline, CDR1 is MNHNY and CDR2 is SVGAGI (reference sequence). Study observations and caveats: A preference for anti-spike CD8 responses marked VDJdb matching, which missed private and CD4 specificities.

The sequencing used whole blood, collected at baseline. V gene TRBV6-6 combines with J gene TRBJ2-4; D perhaps matches TRBD1 (6 bases). The sequence came from an adult who was a healthcare worker with PCR-confirmed SARS-CoV-2 infection or an uninfected control (not recorded which). The chain's CDR3 is CASSPPGQKNIQYF. CDR3 nucleotides: TGTGCCAGCAGTCCCCCCGGACAGAAAAACATTCAGTACTTC.